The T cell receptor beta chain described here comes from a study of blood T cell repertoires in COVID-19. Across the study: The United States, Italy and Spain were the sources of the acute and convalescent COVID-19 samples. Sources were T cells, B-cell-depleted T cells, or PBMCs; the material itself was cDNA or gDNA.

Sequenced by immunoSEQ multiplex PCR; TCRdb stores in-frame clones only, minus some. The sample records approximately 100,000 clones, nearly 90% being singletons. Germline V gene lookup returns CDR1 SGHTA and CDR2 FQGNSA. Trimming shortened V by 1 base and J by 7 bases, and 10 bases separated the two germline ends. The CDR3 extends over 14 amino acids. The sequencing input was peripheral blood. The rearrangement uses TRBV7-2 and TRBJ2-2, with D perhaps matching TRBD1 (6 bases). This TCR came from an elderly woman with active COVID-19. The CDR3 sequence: CASSLDREDGELFF. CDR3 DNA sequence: TGTGCCAGCAGCTTAGACAGGGAAGACGGGGAGCTGTTTTTT.